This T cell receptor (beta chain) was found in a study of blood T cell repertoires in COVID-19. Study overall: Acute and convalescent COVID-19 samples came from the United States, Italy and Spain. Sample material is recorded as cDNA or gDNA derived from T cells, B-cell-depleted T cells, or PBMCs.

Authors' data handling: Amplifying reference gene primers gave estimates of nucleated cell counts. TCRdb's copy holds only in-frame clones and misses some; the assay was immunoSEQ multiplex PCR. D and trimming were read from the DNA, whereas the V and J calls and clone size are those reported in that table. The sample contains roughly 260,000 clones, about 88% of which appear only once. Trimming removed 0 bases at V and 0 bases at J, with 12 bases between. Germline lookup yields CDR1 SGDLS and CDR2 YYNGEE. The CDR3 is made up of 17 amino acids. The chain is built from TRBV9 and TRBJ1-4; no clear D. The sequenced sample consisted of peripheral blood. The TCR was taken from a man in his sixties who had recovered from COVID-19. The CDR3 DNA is TGTGCCAGCAGCGTAGGGGTAGGGAGCCCAACTAATGAAAAACTGTTTTTT. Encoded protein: CASSVGVGSPTNEKLFF.